This is a list of T cell receptor beta chains from one sample in a study of shared clonotypes between healthy human individuals. The method was immunoSEQ multiplex PCR; TCRdb's version includes in-frame clones alone and lacks a portion of them. The profile covers 1.6 million or so clones, with 98% appearing a single time and roughly 0.36% taken by the ten largest. Sequencing input: naive CD4+ T cells sorted from blood. Receptors originate from a man aged 25 to 40 in good health. Both conserved end residues are part of each CDR3. D genes are given only for firm matches. Part of the rows lack a size; the others show once, few, many or a class for expanded clones.

cdr3_aa cdr3_nt d_call clone_size j_call v_call
CASSLQLNSGRSTGELFF TGTGCCAGCAGCCTGCAACTGAACAGCGGGAGAAGCACCGGGGAGCTGTTTTTT TRBD2 NA TRBJ2-2 TRBV7-9
CAVGGHDTDTQYF TGTGCGGTAGGCGGACACGACACAGATACGCAGTATTTT NA NA TRBJ2-3 TRBV2
CASSLRITGELFF TGTGCCAGCAGTTTAAGAATCACCGGGGAGCTGTTTTTT NA NA TRBJ2-2 TRBV27
CASSQRMRGTGEGNEQFF TGCGCCAGCAGCCAACGTATGAGGGGAACGGGAGAAGGGAATGAGCAGTTCTTC NA NA TRBJ2-1 TRBV4-1
CASSPTGRNEQFF TGTGCCAGCAGTCCTACAGGGAGGAATGAGCAGTTCTTC NA NA TRBJ2-1 TRBV27
CASSLEEKLFF TGTGCCAGCAGTTTGGAAGAAAAACTGTTTTTT NA NA TRBJ1-4 TRBV27
CASSLATGEGGYTF TGTGCCAGCAGCTTGGCGACAGGGGAGGGTGGCTACACCTTC TRBD1 NA TRBJ1-2 TRBV5-5
CASSIGSGRETQYF TGTGCCAGTAGTATAGGTAGCGGGAGAGAGACCCAGTACTTC TRBD2 NA TRBJ2-5 TRBV19
CASRRTSGVWDTQYF TGTGCCAGTAGAAGGACTAGCGGAGTCTGGGATACGCAGTATTTT TRBD2 NA TRBJ2-3 TRBV19
CASSWGRETQYF TGTGCCAGCAGCTGGGGAAGGGAGACCCAGTACTTC NA NA TRBJ2-5 TRBV7-2
CASRLTSGRALGEQFF TGTGCCAGCAGACTTACTAGCGGGAGGGCCTTGGGGGAGCAGTTCTTC TRBD2 NA TRBJ2-1 TRBV2
CASSTREGYGYTF TGTGCCAGCAGCACACGGGAGGGCTATGGCTACACCTTC NA NA TRBJ1-2 TRBV7-9
CASSLRGTEAFF TGCGCCAGCAGCTTGAGGGGTACTGAAGCTTTCTTT NA NA TRBJ1-1 TRBV5-1
CATRNEREKYNEQFF TGCGCCACCCGCAACGAGAGGGAGAAGTACAATGAGCAGTTCTTC NA NA TRBJ2-1 TRBV5-1
CASRGTSSHEQYF TGTGCCAGCCGCGGGACATCGTCTCACGAGCAGTACTTC NA NA TRBJ2-7 TRBV18
CASSVDKGIIGTQYF TGTGCCAGCAGCGTGGACAAGGGCATCATAGGGACCCAGTACTTC NA once TRBJ2-5 TRBV9
CASSPKRGSSYNEQFF TGTGCCAGCAGTCCTAAGCGGGGGAGCTCCTACAATGAGCAGTTCTTC TRBD2 NA TRBJ2-1 TRBV27
CASSPGLGDQSYEQYF TGTGCCAGCAGCCCTGGCCTGGGGGACCAATCCTACGAGCAGTACTTC NA NA TRBJ2-7 TRBV11-3
CASSMGESCYGYTF TGTGCCAGCAGCATGGGTGAGTCATGCTATGGCTACACCTTC NA NA TRBJ1-2 TRBV21-1
CASSYSGASYEQYF TGCGCCAGCAGCTATAGCGGGGCTTCCTACGAGCAGTACTTC TRBD2 NA TRBJ2-7 TRBV5-1
CASSLIRTGEGGYTF TGTGCCAGCAGTTTAATAAGGACAGGGGAAGGTGGCTACACCTTC TRBD1 NA TRBJ1-2 TRBV27
CASSPQGGAEQYF TGCGCCAGCAGCCCCCAGGGAGGGGCCGAGCAGTACTTC TRBD2 NA TRBJ2-7 TRBV5-1
CASSSDRAKGHYYNEQFF TGTGCCAGCAGTTCCGACAGGGCAAAAGGCCACTACTACAATGAGCAGTTCTTC TRBD1 NA TRBJ2-1 TRBV28
CASSRQGNQPQHF TGTGCCAGCAGCCGACAGGGCAATCAGCCCCAGCATTTT NA NA TRBJ1-5 TRBV7-2
CASSETGTYNEQFF TGTGCCAGCAGCGAAACAGGGACCTACAATGAGCAGTTCTTC NA NA TRBJ2-1 TRBV9
CASSGQGPSSYNEQFF TGTGCCAGCAGCGGCCAGGGGCCCTCCTCCTACAATGAGCAGTTCTTC NA NA TRBJ2-1 TRBV7-8
CASSLEQGTYEQYF TGTGCCAGCAGCTTAGAACAGGGTACCTACGAGCAGTACTTC NA once TRBJ2-7 TRBV11-2
CASSHTGWNQPQHF TGTGCCAGCAGCCATACAGGGTGGAATCAGCCCCAGCATTTT NA NA TRBJ1-5 TRBV14
CASSFSRGGYTF TGTGCCAGCAGCTTCTCCCGGGGTGGCTACACCTTC NA NA TRBJ1-2 TRBV7-2
CASSLARIYGYTF TGTGCCAGCAGCTTAGCGCGGATCTATGGCTACACCTTC NA NA TRBJ1-2 TRBV7-2
CASSLAGFGTDTQYF TGTGCCAGCAGCCTAGCGGGATTCGGCACAGATACGCAGTATTTT TRBD2 NA TRBJ2-3 TRBV27
CASSLLGVGQERWTQYF TGTGCCAGCAGCTTGTTAGGCGTGGGACAGGAACGTTGGACCCAGTACTTC TRBD1 NA TRBJ2-5 TRBV7-9
CASSLGVEQYF TGTGCCAGCAGTCTAGGAGTCGAGCAGTACTTC NA NA TRBJ2-7 TRBV7-2
CASSPDRVSNYGYTF TGTGCCAGCTCACCTGACAGGGTTTCCAACTATGGCTACACCTTC TRBD1 once TRBJ1-2 TRBV18
CASSLDPGAGEKLFF TGCGCCAGCAGCTTGGATCCGGGGGCGGGTGAAAAACTGTTTTTT NA NA TRBJ1-4 TRBV5-1
CASSPSGTADTYEQYF TGCGCCAGCAGCCCGTCCGGGACAGCGGATACCTACGAGCAGTACTTC TRBD1 NA TRBJ2-7 TRBV5-1
CASSAGEVFLETQYF TGTGCCAGCAGCGCCGGGGAGGTGTTCTTGGAGACCCAGTACTTC NA NA TRBJ2-5 TRBV9
CASSLWTSANNEQFF TGTGCCAGCAGCCTATGGACTAGCGCGAACAATGAGCAGTTCTTC TRBD2 NA TRBJ2-1 TRBV14
CASSDRAPNYGYTF TGTGCCAGCAGTGACAGGGCGCCTAACTATGGCTACACCTTC NA NA TRBJ1-2 TRBV6-1
CASSRDSYEQYF TGTGCCAGCAGCCGAGACTCCTACGAGCAGTACTTC NA NA TRBJ2-7 TRBV2
CSVEGGTGLGNEQFF TGCAGCGTTGAAGGGGGGACGGGTTTAGGCAATGAGCAGTTCTTC NA NA TRBJ2-1 TRBV29-1
CASSSTSGRSETQYF TGTGCCAGCAGCTCAACTAGCGGGAGGTCGGAGACCCAGTACTTC TRBD2 once TRBJ2-5 TRBV7-2
CASSAQGDLSGYTF TGTGCCAGCAGTGCACAGGGGGACCTCTCGGGCTACACCTTC TRBD1 NA TRBJ1-2 TRBV6-4
CASSESVTGLYNEQFF TGTGCCAGCAGTGAATCGGTGACTGGGCTCTACAATGAGCAGTTCTTC NA NA TRBJ2-1 TRBV25-1
CASSPGGGNQPQHF TGTGCCAGCTCCCCAGGAGGGGGCAATCAGCCCCAGCATTTT NA once TRBJ1-5 TRBV18
CASSSGKGLEQYF TGTGCCAGTAGTAGCGGGAAGGGTCTCGAGCAGTACTTC NA NA TRBJ2-7 TRBV19